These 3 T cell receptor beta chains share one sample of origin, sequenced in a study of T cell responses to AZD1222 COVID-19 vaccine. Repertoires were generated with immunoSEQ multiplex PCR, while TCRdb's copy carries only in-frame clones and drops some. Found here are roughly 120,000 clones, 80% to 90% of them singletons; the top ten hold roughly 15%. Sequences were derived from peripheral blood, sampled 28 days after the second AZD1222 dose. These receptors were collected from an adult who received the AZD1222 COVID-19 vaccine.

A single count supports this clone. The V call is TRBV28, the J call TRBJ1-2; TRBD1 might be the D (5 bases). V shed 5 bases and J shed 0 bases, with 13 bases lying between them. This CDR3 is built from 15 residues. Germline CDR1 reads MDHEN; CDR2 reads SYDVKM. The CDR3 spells CASSPGGVSNYGYTF. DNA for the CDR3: TGTGCCAGCAGTCCGGGGGGGGTGTCTAACTATGGCTACACCTTC.

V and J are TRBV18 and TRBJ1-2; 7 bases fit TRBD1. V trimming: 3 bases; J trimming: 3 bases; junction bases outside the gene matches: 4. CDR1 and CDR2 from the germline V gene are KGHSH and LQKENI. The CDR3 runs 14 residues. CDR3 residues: CASSPRDRDYGYTF. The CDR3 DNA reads TGTGCCAGCTCACCCCGTGACAGGGACTATGGCTACACCTTC.

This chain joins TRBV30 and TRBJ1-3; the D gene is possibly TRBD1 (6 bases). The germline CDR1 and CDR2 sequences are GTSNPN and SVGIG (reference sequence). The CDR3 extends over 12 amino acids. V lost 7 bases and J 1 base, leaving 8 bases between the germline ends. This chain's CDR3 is CASRGSGNTIYF. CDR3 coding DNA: TGTGCCTCCAGGGGTTCTGGAAACACCATATATTTT.